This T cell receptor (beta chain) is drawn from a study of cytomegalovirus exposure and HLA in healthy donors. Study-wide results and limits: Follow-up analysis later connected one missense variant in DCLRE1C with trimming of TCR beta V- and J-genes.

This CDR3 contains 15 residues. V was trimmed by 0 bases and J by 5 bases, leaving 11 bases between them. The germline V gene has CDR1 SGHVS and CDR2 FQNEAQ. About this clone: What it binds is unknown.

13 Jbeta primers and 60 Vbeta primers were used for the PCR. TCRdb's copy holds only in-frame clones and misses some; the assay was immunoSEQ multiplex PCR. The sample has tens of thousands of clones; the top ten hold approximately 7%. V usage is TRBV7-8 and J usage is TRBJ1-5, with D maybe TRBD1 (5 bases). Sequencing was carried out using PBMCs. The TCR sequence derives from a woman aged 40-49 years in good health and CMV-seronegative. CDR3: CASSLAITGYQPQHF. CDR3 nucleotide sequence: TGTGCCAGCAGCTTAGCGATAACAGGTTATCAGCCCCAGCATTTT. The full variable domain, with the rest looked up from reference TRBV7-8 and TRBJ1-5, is GAGVSQSPRYKVAKRGQDVALRCDPISGHVSLFWYQQALGQGPEFLTYFQNEAQLDKSGLPSDRFFAERPEGSVSTLKIQRTQQEDSAVYLCASSLAITGYQPQHFGDGTRLSIL.